This section outlines one T cell receptor (beta chain) sequence together with its context. Its antigen is unidentified. This specimen comes from a study of T cells after yellow fever vaccination. Via MiXCR, TCRdb re-called the 5' RACE reads, giving one row per CDR3 protein. The sample consists of under 400,000 distinct CDR3 sequences, roughly an eighth of them appearing once. The length of the CDR3 is 17 residues. Germline CDR1 reads ENHRY; CDR2 reads SYGVKD. V lost 6 bases, J lost 0 bases, and 19 bases lay in between. Notes on the study in general: Reappearance after the booster was seen for most primary-vaccination clones, at roughly 96% CD4 and around 88% CD8. Though it reached lower strength, the secondary response hit its peak faster, day 5 versus 15.

Source: CD4+ T cells sorted from PBMCs, taken 15 days after the yellow fever booster vaccination. The receptor was derived from a man younger than 35 who received the YFV17D yellow fever vaccine. V usage is TRBV10-3 and J usage is TRBJ2-3, with D possibly TRBD2 on 5 matching bases. DNA of the CDR3: TGTGCCATCAGCAGCTATTCAGGACTGGCTAGCACAGATACGCAGTATTTT. This sequence encodes CAISSYSGLASTDTQYF.